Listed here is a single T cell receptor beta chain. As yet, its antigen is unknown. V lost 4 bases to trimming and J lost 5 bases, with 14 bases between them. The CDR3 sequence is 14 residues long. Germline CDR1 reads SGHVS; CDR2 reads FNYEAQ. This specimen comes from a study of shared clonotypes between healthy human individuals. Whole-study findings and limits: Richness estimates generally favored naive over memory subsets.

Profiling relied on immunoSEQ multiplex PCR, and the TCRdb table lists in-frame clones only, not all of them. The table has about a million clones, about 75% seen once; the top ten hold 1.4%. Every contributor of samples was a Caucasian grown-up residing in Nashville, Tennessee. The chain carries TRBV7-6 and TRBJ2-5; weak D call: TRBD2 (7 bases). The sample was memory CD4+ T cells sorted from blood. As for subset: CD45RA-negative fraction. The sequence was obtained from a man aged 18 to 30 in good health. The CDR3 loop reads CASSWGGAWETQYF. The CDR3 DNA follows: TGTGCCAGCAGCTGGGGGGGGGCGTGGGAGACCCAGTACTTC.